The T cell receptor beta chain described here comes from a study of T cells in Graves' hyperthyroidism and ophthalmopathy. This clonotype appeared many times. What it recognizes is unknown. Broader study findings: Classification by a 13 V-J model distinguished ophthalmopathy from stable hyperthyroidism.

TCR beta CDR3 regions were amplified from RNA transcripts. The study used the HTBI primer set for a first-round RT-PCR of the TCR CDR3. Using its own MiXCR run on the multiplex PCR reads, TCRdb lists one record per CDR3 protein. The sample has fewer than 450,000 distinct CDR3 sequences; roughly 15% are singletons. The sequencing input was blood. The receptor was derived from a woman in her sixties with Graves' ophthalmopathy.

The CDR3 protein is CATLAGWEQYF. The CDR3 DNA is TGTGCCACCTTGGCGGGATGGGAGCAGTACTTC. The genes are TRBV27 and TRBJ2-7, with D tentatively TRBD2 (6 bases). Germline V gene sequence: CDR1 MNHEY, CDR2 SMNVEV (reference sequence). This CDR3 comprises 11 residues. V lost 10 bases, J lost 7 bases, and 14 bases lay in between.